Following are 2 T cell receptor beta chains from one sample sequenced in a study of low-dose radiotherapy and immunotherapy resistance in tumors (dated by TCRdb to about 2022). The time point tag for this specimen amounts to: after trial treatment. The sample's treatment or condition, from its label and the paper: LDRT plus nivolumab, ipilimumab, low-dose cyclophosphamide and aspirin (RACIN trial). The run used an Illumina HiSeq 2500. First-strand cDNA was synthesized with Superscript III and a set of TRAV- and TRBV-specific primers, covering both TCRalpha and TCRbeta chains. TCRs were amplified with Phusion for around 20 PCR cycles, with a constant-region primer paired with the adapter attached to the V primers. The public reads were reprocessed in TCRdb via fastp at Q25 and MiXCR, keeping in-frame beta chains. CDR3 protein sequences are deduplicated, and each keeps its most common genes and DNA. The sample records about 60,000 distinct CDR3 sequences, 20% to 25% of which are singletons. The top ten clonotypes cover 6.7% of the sample.

Sequences were derived from PBMCs, sampled after low-dose radiotherapy plus immunotherapy. These receptors all come from a male donor with prostate cancer.

This clonotype came up many times. The V and J genes are TRBV20-1 and TRBJ2-1; D not resolved. The CDR3 loop spans 10 amino acids. Germline loops: CDR1 DFQATT, CDR2 SNEGSKA (reference sequence). Trimming removed 2 bases from V and 14 bases from J, with 10 bases in between. The CDR3: CSARLGFKFF. The DNA for the CDR3 is TGCAGTGCTAGACTGGGTTTTAAGTTCTTC.

The chain recombines TRBV5-4 with TRBJ2-3; D uncertain. Deletions cut 1 base from V and 0 bases from J, with 9 bases between. Per the germline V gene, CDR1 is SGHNT and CDR2 is YYREEE (reference sequence). The CDR3 spans 15 residues. The CDR3 bases are TGTGCCAGCAGCTTGTCGTCCGGGAGCACAGATACGCAGTATTTT. It yields the protein CASSLSSGSTDTQYF.